Listed below are T cell receptor beta chains from one sample, sequenced in a study of CD8+CD57+ T cells in acquired aplastic anemia. TCRdb re-called the reads through MiXCR, storing one row per CDR3 protein. The sample holds 60,000 or so distinct CDR3 sequences, 45% to 70% seen once. The sample comprised sorted CD4+, CD8+, or CD8+CD57+ T cells (not recorded which) from PBMCs. The receptors originated from a human donor in good health, serving as a control. Each CDR3 is given with its conserved first and last residue. Each record gives: J gene, V gene, D gene, clone size, CDR3 DNA, CDR3 protein. D genes are given only for firm matches. For some rows the clone size is stated as once, few or many, or as a class when expanded; others skip it.

TRBJ2-7,TRBV24-1,TRBD1,NA,TGTGCCACCAGGGACAGGGGAAAGGGATACGAGCAGTACTTC,CATRDRGKGYEQYF
TRBJ2-7,TRBV15,NA,NA,TGTGCCACCAGCAGAGATAGCGGCTACGAGCAGTACTTC,CATSRDSGYEQYF
TRBJ1-2,TRBV7-9,NA,NA,TGTGCCAGCAGCGACGCTAACTATGGCTACACCTTC,CASSDANYGYTF
TRBJ2-7,TRBV2,NA,NA,TGTGCCAGCAGTGAAATGGCCGCTACCTACGAGCAGTACTTC,CASSEMAATYEQYF
TRBJ2-7,TRBV7-3,NA,NA,TGTGCCAGCAGCCCGGCTAGGGCCTACGAGCAGTACTTC,CASSPARAYEQYF
TRBJ2-6,TRBV28,NA,few,TGTGCCAGCAGACAAGAAAAAGGGGACCTATCCTCTGGGGCCAACGTCCTGACTTTC,CASRQEKGDLSSGANVLTF
TRBJ2-7,TRBV15,TRBD2,NA,TGTGCCACCAGCAGAGAGGCTAGCGGGTTCTACGAGCAGTACTTC,CATSREASGFYEQYF
TRBJ2-3,TRBV6-1,TRBD2,many,TGTGCCAGCACGCCTCCCCAGCGGGAGGCAGATACGCAGTATTTT,CASTPPQREADTQYF
TRBJ1-1,TRBV19,NA,NA,TGTGCCAGTAGTCCCTCAAGGGGCACTGAAGCTTTCTTT,CASSPSRGTEAFF
TRBJ2-7,TRBV2,TRBD1,NA,TGTGCCAGCAGTGGTGCCGGGACAGGAGCTTACGAGCAGTACTTC,CASSGAGTGAYEQYF
TRBJ1-2,TRBV10-3,NA,once,TGTGCCATCAGTGAGAGAGTACAAGACTATGGCTACACCTTC,CAISERVQDYGYTF